Below are 26 T cell receptor beta chains sequenced from a single sample in a study of CD8 T cells in ankylosing spondylitis (dated 2017 in TCRdb). The library was prepared using 5' RACE. The sequencing machine was an Illumina HiSeq 2500. TCRdb reran the public reads through fastp at Q25 and MiXCR, keeping productive beta chains. Every distinct CDR3 protein forms one entry, paired with its most common genes and DNA. The sample profile shows fewer than 250,000 distinct CDR3 sequences; around 32% of them were found once. The top ten clones comprise approximately 4% of the sample. Sequencing was done on a sample of blood, either unsorted or a sorted T cell fraction (not recorded which). These receptor sequences come from a male donor with ankylosing spondylitis or in good health (not recorded which).

V usage is TRBV10-3 and J usage is TRBJ2-1; tentatively, D is TRBD1 or TRBD2 (5 bases each). Germline assignment: CDR1 ENHRY and CDR2 SYGVKD. V lost 2 bases, J lost 6 bases, and 20 bases lay in between. The CDR3 contains 17 residues. The CDR3 spells CAISEPIGALEGNEQFF. The CDR3 region has the DNA TGTGCCATCAGTGAGCCAATAGGGGCCCTAGAGGGCAATGAGCAGTTCTTC.

The gene calls are TRBV11-1 and TRBJ2-2; unclear D gene. CDR1 SGHAT and CDR2 FQDESV come from the germline V gene (reference sequence). CDR3 length: 14 amino acids. Trimming took off 2 bases at V and 3 bases at J, with 7 bases between the two ends. The CDR3 is CASSLYGYTGELFF. The CDR3 bases are TGTGCCAGCAGCTTATACGGATACACCGGGGAGCTGTTTTTT.

This chain uses TRBV18 with TRBJ2-3; 10 bases line up with TRBD2. Germline CDR1 and CDR2: KGHSH and LQKENI. The CDR3 is 17 residues long. J lost 4 bases, V lost 3 bases, and 10 bases had no gene match. This CDR3 is CASSPPQAGGQADTQYF. In DNA form, the CDR3 reads TGTGCCAGCTCACCTCCACAAGCGGGGGGGCAGGCAGATACGCAGTATTTT.

The chain uses TRBV5-1 and TRBJ2-3; 7 bases map to TRBD1. CDR1 SGHRS and CDR2 YFSETQ come from the germline V gene. After removal of 3 bases from V and 6 bases from J, the junction contained 4 bases not matched to a gene. This CDR3 contains 13 residues. CDR3 DNA: TGCGCCAGCAGCTGGGGGACAGCGGATACGCAGTATTTT. The encoded protein is CASSWGTADTQYF.

Only a few counts were recorded for this clonotype. V gene TRBV12-3 or TRBV12-4 combines with J gene TRBJ2-1, with 10 bases that match TRBD2. V lost 5 bases, J lost 4 bases, and 8 bases stayed unmatched. This CDR3 region has 16 residues. CDR3 protein: CASSPLSGGIYNEQFF. DNA of the CDR3: TGTGCCAGCAGTCCGCTTAGCGGGGGGATTTACAATGAGCAGTTCTTC.

The chain recombines TRBV15 with TRBJ2-6; D gene uncertain. The CDR3 length is 14 residues. The germline gives CDR1 LNHNV, CDR2 YYDKDF (reference sequence). Trimming left V 0 bases short and J 2 bases short, with 2 bases between. CDR3 region: CATSRDAGANVLTF. CDR3 nucleotide sequence: TGTGCCACCAGCAGAGATGCTGGGGCCAACGTCCTGACTTTC.

The chain uses TRBV20-1 and TRBJ2-1; D not certain. The CDR3 loop spans 12 amino acids. The germline gives CDR1 DFQATT, CDR2 SNEGSKA (reference sequence). V lost 3 bases to trimming and J lost 7 bases, with 10 bases between them. As DNA, the CDR3 is TGCAGTGCTAGTAGTCGGTGGAATGAGCAGTTCTTC. Its translation is CSASSRWNEQFF.

There are a few counts of this clonotype. The chain combines TRBV10-3 with TRBJ1-1; 11 bases are a match to TRBD1. CDR3 length: 17 residues. V lost 4 bases to trimming and J lost 3 bases; unmatched junction nucleotides: 10. Germline V gene data show CDR1 as ENHRY and CDR2 as SYGVKD. For the CDR3, the DNA is TGTGCCATCAGTGGGGGGTACGGACAGGGGGCTTACACTGAAGCTTTCTTT. Protein product: CAISGGYGQGAYTEAFF.

CDR3 loop: CSAGTEQGPKKGQPQHF. CDR3 nucleotides: TGCAGTGCCGGAACGGAGCAGGGACCTAAGAAAGGGCAGCCCCAGCATTTT. This chain joins TRBV20-1 and TRBJ1-5; possible D gene TRBD1, 5 bases. The CDR3 length is 17 residues. With 6 bases removed from V and 7 bases from J, the gap between germline ends came to 28 bases. Germline assignment: CDR1 DFQATT and CDR2 SNEGSKA (reference sequence).

The CDR3 loop is CAISVESIYEQYF. The CDR3 bases are TGTGCCATCAGTGTGGAGAGTATCTACGAGCAGTACTTC. The chain couples TRBV10-3 to TRBJ2-7; D not certain. CDR1 and CDR2 from the germline V gene are ENHRY and SYGVKD. The V end was cut by 4 bases, the J end by 3 bases, with 10 bases between. CDR3 length: 13 residues.

This clonotype was found a few times. The chain couples TRBV6-1 to TRBJ2-7; a weak D match, TRBD2 (6 bases). The germline V gene has CDR1 MNHNS and CDR2 SASEGT. This CDR3 spans 13 amino acids. Trimming took 6 bases from V and 3 from J, leaving 12 bases between them. The CDR3 spells CASSPLRGYEQYF. The CDR3 DNA reads TGTGCCAGCAGCCCTCTGCGGGGCTACGAGCAGTACTTC.

This clonotype turned up a few times. The chain combines TRBV20-1 with TRBJ2-7, with TRBD1 identical over 9 bases. Germline loops: CDR1 DFQATT, CDR2 SNEGSKA (reference sequence). With 5 bases clipped from V and 0 bases from J, the junction kept 8 bases outside the gene matches. The length of the CDR3 is 15 residues. For the CDR3, the DNA is TGCAGTGCTGTCCCGGGACAGGGAGGCTCCTACGAGCAGTACTTC. Translation gives CSAVPGQGGSYEQYF.

Only a few counts were recorded for this clonotype. V and J are TRBV6-2 or TRBV6-3 and TRBJ2-4; D not certain. From germline, CDR1 is MNHEY and CDR2 SVGEGT. The CDR3 length is 12 residues. Trimming stripped 8 bases from V and 0 bases from J, with 5 bases between. CDR3 in amino acids: CASAPAKNIQYF. CDR3 sequence (DNA): TGTGCCAGCGCCCCAGCCAAAAACATTCAGTACTTC.

This clonotype has a handful of counts. The rearrangement uses TRBV12-3 or TRBV12-4 and TRBJ2-7; D gene uncertain. Between the trimmed V and J ends, which lost 5 bases and 5 bases, there was a span of 10 bases. The CDR3 consists of 12 residues. CDR3 sequence: CASSPAAHEQYF. The CDR3 nucleotides are TGTGCCAGCAGTCCGGCGGCCCACGAGCAGTACTTC.

This clonotype was detected a few times. The chain joins TRBV20-1 to TRBJ2-3; no reliable D call. CDR1 DFQATT and CDR2 SNEGSKA come from the germline V gene (reference sequence). This CDR3 contains 10 residues. Trimming removed 3 bases at V and 4 bases at J, with 2 bases between. CDR3 region: CSASPDTQYF. In DNA form, the CDR3 reads TGCAGTGCTAGCCCAGATACGCAGTATTTT.

The V gene is TRBV15, the J gene TRBJ2-2, with D possibly being TRBD1 or TRBD2 (5 bases each). V dropped 0 bases and J dropped 1 base, with 15 bases sitting between them. This CDR3 contains 18 residues. The germline V gene encodes CDR1 LNHNV and CDR2 YYDKDF (reference sequence). The CDR3 here is CATSRDPAGTVNTGELFF. The CDR3, as DNA: TGTGCCACCAGCAGAGATCCCGCCGGGACGGTGAACACCGGGGAGCTGTTTTTT.

The chain is built from TRBV7-9 and TRBJ2-1; D might be TRBD1 (6 bases). The germline CDR1 and CDR2 sequences are SEHNR and FQNEAQ (reference sequence). This CDR3 contains 14 residues. V lost 2 bases and J 5 bases, leaving 10 bases between the germline ends. The CDR3 DNA reads TGTGCCAGCAGCTTAACAGGGCCGGACAATGAGCAGTTCTTC. Its protein product is CASSLTGPDNEQFF.

In this sample, this clonotype turned up a few times. This chain connects TRBV20-1 to TRBJ2-3, with TRBD2 identical over 9 bases. CDR1 DFQATT and CDR2 SNEGSKA come from the germline V gene (reference sequence). Trimming at V came to 5 bases and at J to 1 base, leaving 13 bases not matched to a gene. The CDR3 extends over 17 amino acids. The CDR3 protein is CSARNPSSGVGTDTQYF. CDR3 DNA sequence: TGCAGTGCTCGAAACCCTTCTAGCGGGGTTGGCACAGATACGCAGTATTTT.

This clonotype came up a few times. J is TRBJ1-1 and V is TRBV20-1, with D possibly TRBD1 on 6 matching bases. This CDR3 comprises 12 residues. Trimming left V 6 bases short and J 5 bases short, with 13 bases between. Germline V lookup: CDR1 DFQATT, CDR2 SNEGSKA (reference sequence). CDR3 DNA sequence: TGCAGTGCAAGGGGGGTGGTAACTGAAGCTTTCTTT. This translates into CSARGVVTEAFF.

This sequence joins TRBV10-3 and TRBJ2-1, with 9 bases aligning to TRBD2. The trim removed 7 bases at V and 0 bases at J, leaving 10 bases unmatched. Germline lookup yields CDR1 ENHRY and CDR2 SYGVKD. CDR3 length: 17 residues. The CDR3, as DNA: TGTGCCATCACCACAAGGGCTAGCGGGGTCTCCTACAATGAGCAGTTCTTC. It translates to CAITTRASGVSYNEQFF.

The chain employs TRBV20-1 and TRBJ2-7; D is perhaps TRBD2 (5 bases). Germline V CDR1 and CDR2: DFQATT, SNEGSKA (reference sequence). CDR3 length: 14 residues. Trimming removed 1 base from V and 5 bases from J, with 15 bases in between. The CDR3 sequence is CSARVLPGMDEQYF. In nucleotides, the CDR3 is TGCAGTGCTAGAGTCCTCCCGGGAATGGACGAGCAGTACTTC.

V is TRBV10-3 and J is TRBJ2-7; unclear D gene. V lost 4 bases and J lost 3, with 7 bases in between. Germline V gene data show CDR1 as ENHRY and CDR2 as SYGVKD. The CDR3 covers 12 residues. The CDR3 reads CAISGGGYEQYF. In nucleotides, the CDR3 is TGTGCCATCAGTGGTGGCGGCTACGAGCAGTACTTC.

The chain couples TRBV7-8 to TRBJ1-2; 8 positions match TRBD1. Trimming removed 6 bases from V and 8 bases from J; junction bases left unmatched: 20. CDR3 length: 17 amino acids. The germline CDR1 and CDR2 sequences are SGHVS and FQNEAQ. CDR3 loop: CASRDEDVAGGRWGYTF. The CDR3 DNA reads TGTGCCAGCAGAGACGAAGACGTAGCAGGGGGCAGATGGGGCTACACCTTC. Supplemented by reference TRBV7-8 and TRBJ1-2, the full variable domain reads GAGVSQSPRYKVAKRGQDVALRCDPISGHVSLFWYQQALGQGPEFLTYFQNEAQLDKSGLPSDRFFAERPEGSVSTLKIQRTQQEDSAVYLCASRDEDVAGGRWGYTFGSGTRLTVV.

In its sample, this clonotype was seen once. The chain has TRBV3-1 and TRBJ1-4, with 9 bases matching TRBD1. This CDR3 has 14 amino acids. CDR1 and CDR2 from the germline V gene are LGHDT and YNNKEL (reference sequence). The J segment lost 4 bases and the V segment lost 6 bases, leaving 3 bases of the junction unmatched. The CDR3 DNA follows: TGTGCCAGCAGGCGGACAGGGGATAATGAAAAACTGTTTTTT. As protein: CASRRTGDNEKLFF.

This clonotype was observed a handful of times. The gene calls are TRBV12-3 or TRBV12-4 and TRBJ2-7; no clear D gene. The length of the CDR3 is 17 residues. The V end was cut by 1 base, the J end by 2 bases, with 18 bases between. The CDR3 DNA reads as TGTGCCAGCAGTTTAGGTCGGAGCAACAGCCAAGCCTACGAGCAGTACTTC. Amino acids: CASSLGRSNSQAYEQYF.

The V and J genes are TRBV20-1 and TRBJ1-1; D gene ambiguous. V shed 4 bases and J shed 3 bases, with 12 bases lying between them. Germline assignment: CDR1 DFQATT and CDR2 SNEGSKA (reference sequence). This CDR3 has 13 residues. DNA of the CDR3: TGCAGTGCTACAACACCCTGGGACACTGAAGCTTTCTTT. Encoded protein: CSATTPWDTEAFF.